This T cell receptor (beta chain) is from a study of sequential checkpoint blockade in melanoma. Whole-study context: Randomization was 1:1 between first-line nivolumab→ipilimumab and ipilimumab→nivolumab.

Treatment noted: randomized to nivolumab then ipilimumab (arm A) or the reverse (arm B). Only in-frame clones appear in the TCRdb table, and some are missing; sequencing was by immunoSEQ multiplex PCR. Of about 14,000 clones in the sample, around 80% were seen once. This specimen was CD8+ T cells sorted from blood (inferred from file names), taken from a patient given nivolumab and ipilimumab in sequence. The clonotype originates from a human donor with melanoma.

The CDR3 DNA reads as TGTGCCAGCAGCCGCACTGGAGGGACTCCGCAAGAGACCCAGTACTTC. Protein sequence: CASSRTGGTPQETQYF. The chain couples TRBV28 to TRBJ2-5, with D possibly being TRBD2 (6 bases). Per germline, CDR1 MDHEN and CDR2 SYDVKM. The CDR3 has 16 amino acids. V lost 6 bases and J lost 2, with 19 bases in between.